This TCR beta chain was profiled in a study of read filtering for tumor transcriptome and immune sequencing. Across the study: R-ISS stage counts were eight or nine for I, about 16 for II, roughly seven for III. The study, taken as a whole, reports: This fraction held mixed bone marrow immune cells after CD138-negative sorting.

Bone marrow was sampled from every patient at the time of active disease. This clonotype was observed at least ten times. Its cognate antigen is unknown. The ends were cut back, 0 bases at V and 5 bases at J, with 5 bases in the middle. This CDR3 contains 13 residues. Germline V gene lookup returns CDR1 SGHRS and CDR2 YFSETQ. This library used roughly 0.4 ug RNA and molecular barcoded adaptors spanning alpha/delta and beta/gamma chains. MiXCR was run by TCRdb on the reads, yielding one entry per CDR3 protein. The top ten clones hold approximately 6.5% of a sample with 35,000 to 50,000 distinct CDR3 sequences, roughly an eighth of them seen once.

V gene TRBV5-1 combines with J gene TRBJ1-4; the D is unclear. The specimen was a population of CD138-negative cells sorted from bone marrow. This TCR was sampled from a donor over 35 with multiple myeloma. CDR3 nucleotides: TGCGCCAGCAGCTTGGAGATCAATGAAAAACTGTTTTTT. Residues: CASSLEINEKLFF.